The 15 T cell receptor beta chains below were found in one sample sequenced in a study of pediatric ulcerative colitis. During colonoscopy, one to two rectal pinch biopsies were collected. The table came from immunoSEQ multiplex PCR; TCRdb's copy has only in-frame clones and leaves some out. The sample yields fewer than 20,000 clones, 74% seen once. Sequencing was carried out using gut tissue. Receptors were obtained from a boy younger than 18 with moderate ulcerative colitis.

Relative to its sample, this clone is medium-sized (0.01 to 0.1%). V gene TRBV5-1 combines with J gene TRBJ1-2; D is unclear. CDR3 length equals 17 residues. V dropped 4 bases and J dropped 7 bases, with 26 bases sitting between them. Germline loops: CDR1 SGHRS, CDR2 YFSETQ. The DNA of the CDR3 is TGCGCCAGCAGCCCTCTCGGCGCTACCAACGTCTTGTCTGGCTACACCTTC. Its protein product is CASSPLGATNVLSGYTF.

This clone was found a few times. The V and J genes are TRBV19 and TRBJ2-7; perhaps TRBD2 as D (7 bases). The CDR3 length is 15 residues. V dropped 4 bases and J dropped 1 base, with 14 bases sitting between them. Looked up from germline, CDR1 is LNHDA and CDR2 is SQIVND (reference sequence). CDR3 in DNA: TGTGCCAGTAGTACAAATCGGGGGGCATCCTACGAGCAGTACTTC. Its protein is CASSTNRGASYEQYF.

This chain connects TRBV9 to TRBJ2-7; perhaps TRBD1 as D (5 bases). Germline CDR1 SGDLS, CDR2 YYNGEE. Deletions cut 0 bases from V and 4 bases from J, with 11 bases between. This CDR3 contains 14 residues. This chain's CDR3 is CASSVGTGVYEQYF. CDR3 bases: TGTGCCAGCAGCGTAGGTACAGGAGTGTACGAGCAGTACTTC.

The rearrangement joins TRBV7-9 to TRBJ2-7; the D is unclear. The V gene's germline CDR1 is SEHNR and CDR2 FQNEAQ (reference sequence). The germline V and J ends were trimmed by 5 bases and 6 bases, with 14 bases remaining between them. The CDR3 sequence is 13 residues long. The CDR3 protein is CASSLLGKREQYF. The CDR3, as DNA: TGTGCCAGCAGCCTGCTGGGGAAACGCGAGCAGTACTTC.

V usage is TRBV5-5 and J usage is TRBJ1-2, with no clear D. The CDR3 loop spans 14 amino acids. The V end lost 4 bases, the J end lost 2 bases, and 12 bases lay between the germline ends. Germline loops: CDR1 SGHKS, CDR2 YYEKEE (reference sequence). CDR3 nucleotides: TGTGCCAGCAGCCCTGTGTTGGGGAACTATGGCTACACCTTC. The encoded protein is CASSPVLGNYGYTF.

V gene TRBV30 combines with J gene TRBJ1-2; no clear D. The CDR3 extends over 14 amino acids. Trimming stripped 2 bases from V and 3 bases from J, with 13 bases between. Germline-derived CDR1 and CDR2 are GTSNPN and SVGIG (reference sequence). The CDR3: CAWSRGGWDYGYTF. DNA of the CDR3: TGTGCCTGGAGTCGTGGCGGGTGGGACTATGGCTACACCTTC.

The chain combines TRBV6-4 with TRBJ2-1; tentative D call: TRBD2 (6 bases). The CDR3 is 14 amino acids. Germline values: CDR1 MRHNA, CDR2 SNTAGT. The V gene lost 6 bases and the J gene lost 5 bases, with 14 bases spanning the gap. The CDR3 DNA reads TGTGCCAGCAGAGTCAGCGGGCACCACAATGAGCAGTTCTTC. It yields the protein CASRVSGHHNEQFF.

This clone occurred once. The rearrangement joins TRBV27 to TRBJ2-2, with 9 bases fitting TRBD2. With V trimmed by 5 bases and J by 8 bases, 18 bases remained unmatched. CDR3 length: 18 residues. Germline lookup yields CDR1 MNHEY and CDR2 SMNVEV (reference sequence). CDR3 in amino acids: CASSARLSGRSPWGELFF. CDR3 sequence (DNA): TGTGCCAGCAGTGCCCGACTGAGCGGGAGGAGCCCGTGGGGGGAGCTGTTTTTT.

V is TRBV4-1 and J is TRBJ1-3; unclear D gene. Germline V gene data show CDR1 as MGHRA and CDR2 as YSYEKL. This CDR3 region has 15 residues. V was trimmed by 3 bases and J by 4 bases, leaving 13 bases between them. CDR3 in amino acids: CASSHLEQPGNTIYF. In DNA, the CDR3 is TGCGCCAGCAGCCATCTGGAGCAACCAGGAAACACCATATATTTT.

This clone was detected a few times. The chain is built from TRBV5-6 and TRBJ1-2, with 11 bases fitting TRBD1. V shed 4 bases and J 8 bases; nucleotides not matched to a gene: 7. CDR1 SGHDT and CDR2 YYEEEE come from the germline V gene. The CDR3 runs 14 residues. CDR3 sequence: CASSQGTGGLGYTF. CDR3 DNA: TGTGCCAGCAGCCAGGGGACAGGGGGGCTCGGCTACACCTTC.

The rearrangement joins TRBV18 to TRBJ1-5, with D perhaps TRBD1 (5 bases). The germline CDR1 and CDR2 sequences are KGHSH and LQKENI. Trimming took 6 bases from V and 11 from J, leaving 17 bases between them. CDR3 length equals 13 residues. The CDR3 DNA sequence: TGTGCCAGCTCTCCAGGGACCGTAGAGGCCCAGCATTTT. Protein sequence: CASSPGTVEAQHF.

This clone appeared once. The chain combines TRBV28 with TRBJ2-1, with D perhaps matching TRBD1 (6 bases). V lost 6 bases and J 4 bases, leaving 16 bases between the germline ends. CDR3 size: 15 residues. Germline assignment: CDR1 MDHEN and CDR2 SYDVKM. The CDR3 DNA sequence: TGTGCCAGCAGGACCACAGGGAAAGTTTACAATGAGCAGTTCTTC. Translation gives CASRTTGKVYNEQFF.

This clone was seen only a few times. V usage is TRBV14 and J usage is TRBJ1-2; possibly TRBD1 for D (6 bases). Germline CDR1 SGHDN, CDR2 FVKESK. The CDR3 length is 14 residues. V dropped 0 bases and J dropped 3 bases, with 8 bases sitting between them. In DNA form, the CDR3 reads TGTGCCAGCAGCCAAGAACGGGGGCACTATGGCTACACCTTC. Its protein is CASSQERGHYGYTF.

This chain uses TRBV6-6 with TRBJ1-1; D uncertain. Trimming shortened V by 8 bases and J by 0 bases, and 13 bases separated the two germline ends. Germline V gene lookup returns CDR1 MNHNY and CDR2 SVGAGI (reference sequence). The CDR3 totals 14 residues. The CDR3 reads CASSIGIMNTEAFF. In DNA form, the CDR3 reads TGTGCCAGCTCGATCGGGATCATGAACACTGAAGCTTTCTTT.

The DNA of the CDR3 is TGTGCCAGCAGTCAACAGGGGTATTCACCCCTCCACTTT. It yields the protein CASSQQGYSPLHF. The chain has TRBV6-5 and TRBJ1-6; 7 nucleotides align to TRBD1. The CDR3 spans 13 residues. Trimming cost V 5 bases and J 8 bases; bases outside gene matches: 3. Germline-derived CDR1 and CDR2 are MNHEY and SVGAGI.